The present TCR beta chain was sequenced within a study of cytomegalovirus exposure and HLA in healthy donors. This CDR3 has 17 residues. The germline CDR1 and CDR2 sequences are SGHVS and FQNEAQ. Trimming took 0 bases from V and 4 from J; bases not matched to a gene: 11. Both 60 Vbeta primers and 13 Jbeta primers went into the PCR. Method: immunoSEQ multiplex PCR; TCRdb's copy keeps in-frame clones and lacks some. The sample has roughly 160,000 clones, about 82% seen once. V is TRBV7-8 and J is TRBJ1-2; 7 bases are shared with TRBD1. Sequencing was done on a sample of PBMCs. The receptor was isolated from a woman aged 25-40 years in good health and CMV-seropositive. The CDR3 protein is CASSLAARSTGIYGYTF. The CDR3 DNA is TGTGCCAGCAGCTTAGCGGCCCGTTCGACAGGGATCTATGGCTACACCTTC.